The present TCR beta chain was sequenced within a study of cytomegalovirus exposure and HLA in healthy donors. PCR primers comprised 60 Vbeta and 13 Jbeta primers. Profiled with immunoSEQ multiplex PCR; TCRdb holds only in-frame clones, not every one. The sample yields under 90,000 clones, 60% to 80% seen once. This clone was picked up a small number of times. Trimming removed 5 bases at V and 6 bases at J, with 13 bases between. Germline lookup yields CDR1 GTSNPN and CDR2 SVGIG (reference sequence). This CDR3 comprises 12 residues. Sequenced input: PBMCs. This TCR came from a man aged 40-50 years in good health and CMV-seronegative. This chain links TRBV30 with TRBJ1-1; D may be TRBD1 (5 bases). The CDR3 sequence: CAWLKTDPEAFF. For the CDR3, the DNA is TGTGCCTGGCTTAAGACAGACCCTGAAGCTTTCTTT.